This T cell receptor (beta chain) was identified in a study of early stage breast cancer tumors. Study-level information: Of 15 to 20 invasive breast tumors, 11 to 12 were hormone receptor-positive, HER2-negative. Around 10-fold was the mean read coverage per sample. The study, taken as a whole, reports: Tumors had approximately 2.5-fold higher T cell density than normal breast.

Assay: immunoSEQ multiplex PCR; the TCRdb copy retains only in-frame clones and omits some. Of some 32,000 clones in the sample, roughly 77% were seen once. Concerning this clone itself: Its antigen is currently unknown.

Germline CDR1 is SGHRS and CDR2 is YFSETQ. V lost 4 bases, J lost 5 bases, and 9 bases stayed unmatched. The CDR3 runs 15 residues. Sequenced sample: breast tumor tissue. This chain connects TRBV5-1 to TRBJ1-1; 9 bases are a match to TRBD1. This receptor was taken from a young adult with breast cancer. CDR3 DNA: TGCGCCAGCAGCACTCTGACAGGGGGGCGGACTGAAGCTTTCTTT. Translated: CASSTLTGGRTEAFF.